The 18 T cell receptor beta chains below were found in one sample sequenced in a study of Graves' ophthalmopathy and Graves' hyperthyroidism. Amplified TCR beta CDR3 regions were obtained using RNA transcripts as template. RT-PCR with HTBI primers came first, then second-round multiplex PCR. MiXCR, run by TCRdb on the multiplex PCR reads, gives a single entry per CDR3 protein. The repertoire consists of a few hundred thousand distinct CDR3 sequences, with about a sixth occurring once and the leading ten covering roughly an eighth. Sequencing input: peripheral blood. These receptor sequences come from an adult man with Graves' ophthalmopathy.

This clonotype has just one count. The CDR3 DNA follows: TGTGCCAGCAGTGAAAGACAGGGTGCCTATGGCTACACCTTC. Its protein product is CASSERQGAYGYTF. V gene TRBV6-1 combines with J gene TRBJ1-2; 7 nucleotides align to TRBD1. The CDR3 spans 14 residues. Trimming cost V 2 bases and J 4 bases; bases outside gene matches: 4. Germline CDR1 reads MNHNS; CDR2 reads SASEGT.

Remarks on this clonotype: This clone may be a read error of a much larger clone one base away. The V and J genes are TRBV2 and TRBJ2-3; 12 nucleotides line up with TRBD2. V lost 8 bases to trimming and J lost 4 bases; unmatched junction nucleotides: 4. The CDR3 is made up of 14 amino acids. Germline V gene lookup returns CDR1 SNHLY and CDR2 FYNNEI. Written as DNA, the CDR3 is TGTGCCAGCCTAGCGGGAGGGCGCTCAGATACGCAGTATTTT. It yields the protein CASLAGGRSDTQYF.

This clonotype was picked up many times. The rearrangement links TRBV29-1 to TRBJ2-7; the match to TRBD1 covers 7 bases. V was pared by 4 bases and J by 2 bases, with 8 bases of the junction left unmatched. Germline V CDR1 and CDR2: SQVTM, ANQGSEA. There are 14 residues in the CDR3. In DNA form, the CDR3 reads TGCAGCGTTGTCTTATGGGACAGACCCTACGAGCAGTACTTC. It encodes CSVVLWDRPYEQYF.

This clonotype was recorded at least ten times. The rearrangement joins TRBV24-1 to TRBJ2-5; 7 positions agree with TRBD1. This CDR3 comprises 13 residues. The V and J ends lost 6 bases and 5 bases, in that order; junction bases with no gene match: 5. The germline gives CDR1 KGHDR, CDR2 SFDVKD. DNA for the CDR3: TGTGCCACCAGTCAAGGGGGCTCGGAGACCCAGTACTTC. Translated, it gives CATSQGGSETQYF.

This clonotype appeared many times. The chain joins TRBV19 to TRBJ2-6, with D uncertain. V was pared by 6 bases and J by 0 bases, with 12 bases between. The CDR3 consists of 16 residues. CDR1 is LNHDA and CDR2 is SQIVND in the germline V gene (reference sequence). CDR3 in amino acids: CASSVSANSGANVLTF. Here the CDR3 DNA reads TGTGCCAGTAGCGTCAGTGCTAACTCTGGGGCCAACGTCCTGACTTTC.

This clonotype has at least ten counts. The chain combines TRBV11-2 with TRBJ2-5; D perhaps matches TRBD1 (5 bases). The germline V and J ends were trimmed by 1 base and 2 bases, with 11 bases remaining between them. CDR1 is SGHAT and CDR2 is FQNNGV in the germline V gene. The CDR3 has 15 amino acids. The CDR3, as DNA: TGTGCCAGCAGCTTAGGAGTGACAGAACAAGAGACCCAGTACTTC. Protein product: CASSLGVTEQETQYF.

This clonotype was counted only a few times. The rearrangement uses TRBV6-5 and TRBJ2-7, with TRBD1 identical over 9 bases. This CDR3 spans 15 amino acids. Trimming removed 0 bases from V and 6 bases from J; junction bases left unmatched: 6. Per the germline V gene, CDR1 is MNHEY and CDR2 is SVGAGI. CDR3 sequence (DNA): TGTGCCAGCAGTTACTCCTCCGGGACAGGGTTCGAGCAGTACTTC. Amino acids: CASSYSSGTGFEQYF.

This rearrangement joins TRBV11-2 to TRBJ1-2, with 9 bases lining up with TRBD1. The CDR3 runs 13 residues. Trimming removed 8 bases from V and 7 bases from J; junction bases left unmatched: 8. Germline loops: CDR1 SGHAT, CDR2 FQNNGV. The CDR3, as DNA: TGTGCCAGCGCTCGGGACAGGGCGCTTGGCTACACCTTC. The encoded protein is CASARDRALGYTF.

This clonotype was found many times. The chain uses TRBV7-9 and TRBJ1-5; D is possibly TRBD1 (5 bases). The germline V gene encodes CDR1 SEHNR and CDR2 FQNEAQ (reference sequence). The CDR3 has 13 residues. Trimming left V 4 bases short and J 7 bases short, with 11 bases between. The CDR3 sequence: CASSSGGRQPQHF. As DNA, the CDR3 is TGTGCCAGCAGCTCCGGGGGTCGGCAGCCCCAGCATTTT. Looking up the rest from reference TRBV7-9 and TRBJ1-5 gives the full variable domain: DTGVSQNPRHKITKRGQNVTFRCDPISEHNRLYWYRQTLGQGPEFLTYFQNEAQLEKSRLLSDRFSAERPKGSFSTLEIQRTEQGDSAMYLCASSSGGRQPQHFGDGTRLSIL.

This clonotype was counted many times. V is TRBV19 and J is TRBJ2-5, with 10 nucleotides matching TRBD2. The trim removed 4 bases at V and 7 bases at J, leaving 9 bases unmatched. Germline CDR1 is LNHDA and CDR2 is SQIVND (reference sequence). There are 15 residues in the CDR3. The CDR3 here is CASSTSSGGLGTQYF. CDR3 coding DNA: TGTGCCAGTAGTACCTCTAGCGGGGGCCTCGGGACCCAGTACTTC.

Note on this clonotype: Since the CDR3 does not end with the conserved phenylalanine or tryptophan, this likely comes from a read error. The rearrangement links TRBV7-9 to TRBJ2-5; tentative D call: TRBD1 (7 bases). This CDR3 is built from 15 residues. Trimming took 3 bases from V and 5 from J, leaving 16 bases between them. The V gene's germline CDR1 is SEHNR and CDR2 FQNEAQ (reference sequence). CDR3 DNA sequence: TGTGCCAGCAGCTTGCAGGGGGGCGCCGGGGAGACCCAGTACCTC. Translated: CASSLQGGAGETQYL.

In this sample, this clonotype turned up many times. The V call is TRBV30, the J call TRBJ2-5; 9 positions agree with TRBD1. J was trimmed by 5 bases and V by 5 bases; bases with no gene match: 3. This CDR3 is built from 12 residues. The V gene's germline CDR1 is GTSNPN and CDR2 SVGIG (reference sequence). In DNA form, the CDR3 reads TGTGCCTGGGGGACAGGGTTCGAGACCCAGTACTTC. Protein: CAWGTGFETQYF.

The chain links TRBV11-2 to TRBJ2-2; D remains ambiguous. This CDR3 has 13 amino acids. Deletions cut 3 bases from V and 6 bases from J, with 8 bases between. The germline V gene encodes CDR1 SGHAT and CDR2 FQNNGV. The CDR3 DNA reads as TGTGCCAGCAGCTTCCAGGCCCCCGGGGAGCTGTTTTTT. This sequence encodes CASSFQAPGELFF.

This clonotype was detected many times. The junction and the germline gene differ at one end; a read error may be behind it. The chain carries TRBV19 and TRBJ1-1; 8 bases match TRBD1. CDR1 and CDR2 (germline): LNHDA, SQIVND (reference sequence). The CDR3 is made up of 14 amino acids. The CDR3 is CVSSIIGQGGEAFF. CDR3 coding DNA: TGTGTCAGTAGTATAATCGGACAGGGTGGTGAAGCTTTCTTT. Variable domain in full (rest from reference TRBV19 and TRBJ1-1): DGGITQSPKYLFRKEGQNVTLSCEQNLNHDAMYWYRQDPGQGLRLIYYSQIVNDFQKGDIAEGYSVSREKKESFPLTVTSAQKNPTAFYLCVSSIIGQGGEAFFGQGTRLTVV.

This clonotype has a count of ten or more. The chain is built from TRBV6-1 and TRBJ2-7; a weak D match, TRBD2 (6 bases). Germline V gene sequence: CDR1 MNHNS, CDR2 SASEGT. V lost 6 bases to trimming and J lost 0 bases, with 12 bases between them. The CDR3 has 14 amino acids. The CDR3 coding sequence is TGTGCCAGCAGGCTCGGGGGAACCTCCTACGAGCAGTACTTC. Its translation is CASRLGGTSYEQYF.

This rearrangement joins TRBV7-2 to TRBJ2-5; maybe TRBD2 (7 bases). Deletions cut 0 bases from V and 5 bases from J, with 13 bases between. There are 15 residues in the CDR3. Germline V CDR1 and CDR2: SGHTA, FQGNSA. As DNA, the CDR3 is TGTGCCAGCAGCTTAGCGGGGGGGCGTCGGGAGACCCAGTACTTC. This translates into CASSLAGGRRETQYF.

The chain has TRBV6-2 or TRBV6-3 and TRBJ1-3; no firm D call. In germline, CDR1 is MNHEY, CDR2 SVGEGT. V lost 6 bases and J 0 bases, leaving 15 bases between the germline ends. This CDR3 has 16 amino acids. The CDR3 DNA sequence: TGTGCCAGCAGAACCACGGAGTCGTACTCTGGAAACACCATATATTTT. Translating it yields CASRTTESYSGNTIYF.

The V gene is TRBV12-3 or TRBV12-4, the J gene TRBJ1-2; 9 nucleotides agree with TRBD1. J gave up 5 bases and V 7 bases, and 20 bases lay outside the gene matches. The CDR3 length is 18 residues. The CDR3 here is CASILSGTGTLRGYGYTF. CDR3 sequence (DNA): TGTGCCAGCATTCTGTCCGGGACAGGGACACTACGTGGGTATGGCTACACCTTC.